Each of the 9 T cell receptor beta chains below was sequenced from the same sample in a study of metastatic and nonmetastatic thyroid tumors. Patients had received no treatment of any kind before thyroid surgery. TCRdb re-clonotyped the PCR reads via MiXCR. Of about 16,000 clones listed, about 26% are singletons. Sequencing was done on a sample of adjacent normal tissue. Receptors originate from a female donor with papillary thyroid cancer or a benign thyroid nodule (not recorded which). Some clones in this sample may be carry-over from other donors' samples.

This clone is a singleton in its sample. V and J are TRBV11-1 and TRBJ2-3; 9 bases are a match to TRBD1. Germline trimming cut 1 base from V and 1 base from J; bases unmatched to any gene: 6. This CDR3 region has 17 residues. Germline CDR1 SGHAT, CDR2 FQDESV (reference sequence). The CDR3 DNA reads as TGTGCCAGCAGCTTAGGTCCAAGACAGGGGGGCACAGATACGCAGTATTTT. Its translation: CASSLGPRQGGTDTQYF.

In this sample, this clone turned up a few times. The chain combines TRBV19 with TRBJ2-7, with 8 bases aligning to TRBD1. V trimming: 5 bases; J trimming: 4 bases; junction bases outside the gene matches: 4. The germline V gene has CDR1 LNHDA and CDR2 SQIVND (reference sequence). The length of the CDR3 is 13 residues. CDR3 in DNA: TGTGCCAGTAGTGGCAGGGGGCCGTACGAGCAGTACTTC. Translated, it gives CASSGRGPYEQYF.

This chain links TRBV6-2 or TRBV6-3 with TRBJ1-5, with D unclear. Trimming cost V 6 bases and J 5 bases, with 11 bases left between them. This CDR3 has 13 amino acids. From germline, CDR1 is MNHEY and CDR2 SVGEGT. CDR3 sequence: CASSQNSYQPQHF. Written as DNA, the CDR3 is TGTGCCAGCAGCCAAAACAGTTATCAGCCCCAGCATTTT.

This chain joins TRBV7-2 and TRBJ2-7, with 8 bases lining up with TRBD1. The trim removed 3 bases at V and 2 bases at J, leaving 6 bases unmatched. The CDR3 covers 15 residues. Germline-derived CDR1 and CDR2 are SGHTA and FQGNSA. In DNA, the CDR3 is TGTGCCAGCAGCTTGGGGACAGGAAGAACCTACGAGCAGTACTTC. Translation gives CASSLGTGRTYEQYF.

Written as DNA, the CDR3 is TGCGCCAGCAGCCAAGAAGTCTCCTACGAGCAGTACTTC. It encodes CASSQEVSYEQYF. V usage is TRBV4-3 and J usage is TRBJ2-7; no firm D call. V was pared by 0 bases and J by 0 bases, with 3 bases between. The length of the CDR3 is 13 residues. The germline CDR1 and CDR2 sequences are LGHNA and YSLEER.

The chain uses TRBV27 and TRBJ1-6, with D perhaps TRBD1 (5 bases). CDR1 is MNHEY, CDR2 SMNVEV, per germline (reference sequence). This CDR3 has 15 amino acids. Trimming left V 2 bases short and J 7 bases short, with 12 bases between. The CDR3 region is CASSLAGRPNSPLHF. In DNA, the CDR3 is TGTGCCAGCAGTTTAGCGGGACGGCCAAATTCACCCCTCCACTTT.

The V call is TRBV20-1, the J call TRBJ2-5, with 7 bases aligning to TRBD2. Germline-derived CDR1 and CDR2 are DFQATT and SNEGSKA (reference sequence). The CDR3 has 13 amino acids. The CDR3 region is CSFHLSGEETQYF. As DNA, the CDR3 is TGCAGCTTCCATCTCAGCGGGGAAGAGACCCAGTACTTC.

This sequence joins TRBV4-1 and TRBJ1-5; unclear D gene. V was clipped by 0 bases and J by 7 bases, with 13 bases between them. Germline V gene lookup returns CDR1 MGHRA and CDR2 YSYEKL. This CDR3 region has 15 residues. CDR3: CASSQDNGVLQPQHF. The CDR3 nucleotides are TGCGCCAGCAGCCAAGATAACGGTGTCCTCCAGCCCCAGCATTTT.

This chain uses TRBV6-6 with TRBJ2-3; no clear D gene. Per germline, CDR1 MNHNY and CDR2 SVGAGI (reference sequence). The ends were cut back, 0 bases at V and 2 bases at J, with 6 bases in the middle. This CDR3 has 14 amino acids. As DNA, the CDR3 is TGTGCCAGCAGTTACTCCGGAGTCACAGATACGCAGTATTTT. This sequence encodes CASSYSGVTDTQYF.